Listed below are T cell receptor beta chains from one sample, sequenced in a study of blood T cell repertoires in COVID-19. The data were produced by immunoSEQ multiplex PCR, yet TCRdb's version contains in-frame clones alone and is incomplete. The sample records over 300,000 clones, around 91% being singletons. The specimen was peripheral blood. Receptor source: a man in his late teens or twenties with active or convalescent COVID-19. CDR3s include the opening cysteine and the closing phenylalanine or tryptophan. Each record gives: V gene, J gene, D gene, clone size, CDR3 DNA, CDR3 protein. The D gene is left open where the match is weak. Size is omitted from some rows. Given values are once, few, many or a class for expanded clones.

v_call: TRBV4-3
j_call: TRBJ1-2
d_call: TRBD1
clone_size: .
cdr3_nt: TGCGCCAGCAGCCAAGAATACATCGGGACAGGCTATGGCTACACCTTC
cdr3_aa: CASSQEYIGTGYGYTF

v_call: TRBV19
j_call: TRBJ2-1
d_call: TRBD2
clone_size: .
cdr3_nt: TGTGCCAGTAGTATCGGGACTAGCGGGATAGATAATTACAATGAGCAGTTCTTC
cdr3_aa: CASSIGTSGIDNYNEQFF

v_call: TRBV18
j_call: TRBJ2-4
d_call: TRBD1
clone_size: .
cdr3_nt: TGTGCCAGCTCACCAGGGACAGTTCTTACCAAAAACATTCAGTACTTC
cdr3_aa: CASSPGTVLTKNIQYF

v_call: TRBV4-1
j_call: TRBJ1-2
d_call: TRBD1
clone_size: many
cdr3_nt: TGCGCCAGCAGCCAGGCCGGGACAGCCTATGGCTACACCTTC
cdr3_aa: CASSQAGTAYGYTF

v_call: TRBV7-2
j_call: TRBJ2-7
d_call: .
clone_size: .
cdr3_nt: TGTGCCAGCAACAAAATCGGGGGGCGCAACGAGCAGTACTTC
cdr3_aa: CASNKIGGRNEQYF

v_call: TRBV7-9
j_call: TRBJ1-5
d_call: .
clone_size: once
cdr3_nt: TGTGCCAGCAGCTCCGGGGAAGTCAATCAGCCCCAGCATTTT
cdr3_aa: CASSSGEVNQPQHF

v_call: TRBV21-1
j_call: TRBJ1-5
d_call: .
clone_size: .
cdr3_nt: TGTGCCAGCAGCAAGGAAGGACAGGGTCCTAATTTCAATCAGCCCCAGCATTTT
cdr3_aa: CASSKEGQGPNFNQPQHF

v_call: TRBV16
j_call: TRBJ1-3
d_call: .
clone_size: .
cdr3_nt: TGTGCCAGCAGCCCCACTATCTCTGGAAACACCATATATTTT
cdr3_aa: CASSPTISGNTIYF

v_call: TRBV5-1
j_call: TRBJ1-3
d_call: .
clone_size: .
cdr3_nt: TGCGCCAGCAGCTGGACAAACTCTGGAAACACCATATATTTT
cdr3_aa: CASSWTNSGNTIYF

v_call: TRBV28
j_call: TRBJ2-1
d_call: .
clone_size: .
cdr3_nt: TGTGCCAGCAGTTTGTACACCCCCGGAGGCAATGAGCAGTTCTTC
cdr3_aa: CASSLYTPGGNEQFF

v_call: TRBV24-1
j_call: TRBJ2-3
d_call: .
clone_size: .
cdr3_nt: TGTGCCACCAGTGATGCTGCGGGGCGGTATCTAGGTACGCAGTATTTT
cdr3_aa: CATSDAAGRYLGTQYF

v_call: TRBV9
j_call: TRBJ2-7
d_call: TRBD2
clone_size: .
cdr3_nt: TGTGCCAGCAGCGCGCGCGCCGGGACTAGCGGGAGCTACGAGCAGTACTTC
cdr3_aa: CASSARAGTSGSYEQYF

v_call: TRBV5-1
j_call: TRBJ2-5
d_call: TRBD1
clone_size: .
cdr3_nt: TGCGCCAGCAGCTTGGGTAGACAGGGTCCGTACCAAGAGACCCAGTACTTC
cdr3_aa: CASSLGRQGPYQETQYF

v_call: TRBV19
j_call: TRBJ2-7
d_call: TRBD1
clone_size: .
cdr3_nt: TGTGCCAGTAGTACCGTAACAGGGGCCGAGCAGTACTTC
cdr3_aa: CASSTVTGAEQYF

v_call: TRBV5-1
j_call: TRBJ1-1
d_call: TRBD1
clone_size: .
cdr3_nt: TGCGCCAGCAGCTTGGGATACAGGGGCAAGAACACTGAAGCTTTCTTT
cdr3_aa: CASSLGYRGKNTEAFF

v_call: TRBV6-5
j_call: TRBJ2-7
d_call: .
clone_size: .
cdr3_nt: TGTGCCAGCAGGCCCAGGGGGGTACTGACCTACGAGCAGTACTTC
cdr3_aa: CASRPRGVLTYEQYF

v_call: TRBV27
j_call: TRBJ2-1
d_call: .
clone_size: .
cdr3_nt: TGTGCCAGCAGTTTCTTCGCGAGCTCCTACAATGAGCAGTTCTTC
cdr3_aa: CASSFFASSYNEQFF

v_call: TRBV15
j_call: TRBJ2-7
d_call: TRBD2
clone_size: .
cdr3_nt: TGTGCCACCAGCACAACTAGCGGGCAAGCCTACGAGCAGTACTTC
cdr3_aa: CATSTTSGQAYEQYF

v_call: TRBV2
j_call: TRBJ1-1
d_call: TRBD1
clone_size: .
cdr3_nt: TGTGCCGGAAGCGGGACAGGGAACACTGAAGCTTTCTTT
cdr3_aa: CAGSGTGNTEAFF

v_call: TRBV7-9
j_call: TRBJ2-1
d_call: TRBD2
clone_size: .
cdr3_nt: TGTGCCAGCAGCTACCGACTAGCGGAAAGCTCCTACAATGAGCAGTTCTTC
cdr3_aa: CASSYRLAESSYNEQFF

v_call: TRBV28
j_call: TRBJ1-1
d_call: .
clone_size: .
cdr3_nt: TGTGCCAGCAGTTTAGTGGGCAGGTCTAACACTGAAGCTTTCTTT
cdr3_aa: CASSLVGRSNTEAFF

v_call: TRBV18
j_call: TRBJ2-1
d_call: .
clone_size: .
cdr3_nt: TGTGCCAGCTCACCACTAGCGGTCGGCAATGAGCAGTTCTTC
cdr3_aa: CASSPLAVGNEQFF

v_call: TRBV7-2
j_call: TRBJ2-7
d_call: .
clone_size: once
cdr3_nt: TGTGCCAGCAGCTTAGGTCAGGGGTTCTCCTACGAGCAGTACTTC
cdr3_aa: CASSLGQGFSYEQYF

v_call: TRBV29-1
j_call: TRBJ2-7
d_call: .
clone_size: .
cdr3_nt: TGCAGCGTTGCCCAGGGCCTACCTTACGAGCAGTACTTC
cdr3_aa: CSVAQGLPYEQYF

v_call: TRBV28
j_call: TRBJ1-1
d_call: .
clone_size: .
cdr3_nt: TGTGCCAGCAGAACGCGGGGCTTCACACCCACGGACACTGAAGCTTTCTTT
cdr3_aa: CASRTRGFTPTDTEAFF

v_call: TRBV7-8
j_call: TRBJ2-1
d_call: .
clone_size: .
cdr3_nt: TGTGCCAGCAGCTACCCGTGGAGGGCGGAGTACAATGAGCAGTTCTTC
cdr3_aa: CASSYPWRAEYNEQFF

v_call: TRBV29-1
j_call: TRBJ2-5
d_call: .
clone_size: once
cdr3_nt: TGCAGCGTGCGTAGAGCTCCAGAGACCCAGTACTTC
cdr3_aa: CSVRRAPETQYF

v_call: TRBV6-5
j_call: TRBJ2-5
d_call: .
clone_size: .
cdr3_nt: TGTGCCTCATCCCGGGGAGAGACCCAGTACTTC
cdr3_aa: CASSRGETQYF

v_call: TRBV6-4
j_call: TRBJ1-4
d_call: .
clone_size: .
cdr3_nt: TGTGCCAGCAGTTTGCAGGGAGGAGAAAAACTGTTTTTT
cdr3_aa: CASSLQGGEKLFF

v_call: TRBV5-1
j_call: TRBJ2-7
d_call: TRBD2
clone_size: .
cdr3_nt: TGCGCCAGCAGCCCTCAAGCGGGAGCTTACGAGCAGTACTTC
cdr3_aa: CASSPQAGAYEQYF

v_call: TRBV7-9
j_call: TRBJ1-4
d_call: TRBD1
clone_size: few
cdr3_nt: TGTGCCAGCAGCCTACAGGGGGCAGGGGAAAAACTGTTTTTT
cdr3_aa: CASSLQGAGEKLFF

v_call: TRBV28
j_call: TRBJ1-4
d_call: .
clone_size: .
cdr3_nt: TGTGCCAGCAGTCCCCCGACACGTTATAATGAAAAACTGTTTTTT
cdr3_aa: CASSPPTRYNEKLFF

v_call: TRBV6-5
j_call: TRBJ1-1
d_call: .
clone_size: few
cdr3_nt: TGTGCCAGCAGCCCATCCGCCCTCGCGCACACTGAAGCTTTCTTT
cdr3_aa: CASSPSALAHTEAFF

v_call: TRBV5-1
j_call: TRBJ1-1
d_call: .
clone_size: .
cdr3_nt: TGCGCCAGCAGCTTGTCAGTGGTGCTGAACACTGAAGCTTTCTTT
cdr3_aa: CASSLSVVLNTEAFF

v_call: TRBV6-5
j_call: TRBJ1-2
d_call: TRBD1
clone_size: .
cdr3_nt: TGTGCCAGCAGTCAGGGACGACAGGGAGGCTATGGCTACACCTTC
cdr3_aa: CASSQGRQGGYGYTF

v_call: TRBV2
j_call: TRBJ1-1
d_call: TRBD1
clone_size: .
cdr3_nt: TGTGCCAGCAGGGGACAGGGGCAGCCGGCGATGAACACTGAAGCTTTCTTT
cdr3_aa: CASRGQGQPAMNTEAFF

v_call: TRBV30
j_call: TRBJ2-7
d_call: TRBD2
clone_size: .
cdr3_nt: TGTGCCTTAAAAGTGGCTAGCGGCATACTTAGCTCCTACGAGCAGTACTTC
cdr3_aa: CALKVASGILSSYEQYF

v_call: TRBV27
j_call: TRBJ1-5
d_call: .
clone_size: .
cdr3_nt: TGTGCCAGCAGTGGCCTCGGGGTTAATCAGCCCCAGCATTTT
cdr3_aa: CASSGLGVNQPQHF

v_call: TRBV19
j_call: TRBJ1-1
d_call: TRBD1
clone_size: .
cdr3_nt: TGTGCCAGTAGTACCCCGACAGGGGGATATGACACTGAAGCTTTCTTT
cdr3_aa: CASSTPTGGYDTEAFF

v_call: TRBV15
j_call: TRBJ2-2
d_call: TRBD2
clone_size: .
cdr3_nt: TGTGCCACCAGAAGCCCCGGACTAGCGGCGAACACCGGGGAGCTGTTTTTT
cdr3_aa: CATRSPGLAANTGELFF

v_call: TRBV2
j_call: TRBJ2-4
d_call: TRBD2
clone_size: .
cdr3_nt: TGTGCCAGCAGTGACCAGCGGGAGCCCAAAAACATTCAGTACTTC
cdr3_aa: CASSDQREPKNIQYF

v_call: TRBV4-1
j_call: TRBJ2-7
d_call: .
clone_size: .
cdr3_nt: TGCGCCAGCAGCCAAGACCCCCCACCGGACTTTTACGAGCAGTACTTC
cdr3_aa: CASSQDPPPDFYEQYF

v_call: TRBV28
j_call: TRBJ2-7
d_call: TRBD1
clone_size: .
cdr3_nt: TGTGCCAGCAGTACACCCCAGACAGGGGCGAGGGACGAGCAGTACTTC
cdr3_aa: CASSTPQTGARDEQYF

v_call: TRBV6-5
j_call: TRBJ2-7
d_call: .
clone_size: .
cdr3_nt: TGTGCCAGCCACCGAGGGGGTAAAAACGAGCAGTACTTC
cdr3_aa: CASHRGGKNEQYF

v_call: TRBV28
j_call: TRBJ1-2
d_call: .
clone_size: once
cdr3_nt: TGTGCCAGCAGTTTCTCTGGGGGCGAGGGGGGCTACACCTTC
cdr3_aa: CASSFSGGEGGYTF